The source of this TCR beta chain is a study of CD8 T cells in ankylosing spondylitis. Study results and caveats: Matched ankylosing spondylitis synovial fluid reportedly showed significant enrichment of disease-linked clones. Seven to nine highly homologous variants made up a TCR beta motif, and this motif appeared characteristic of ankylosing spondylitis blood. In peripheral blood, disease-linked CD8+ clones occurred at relatively low frequencies. Existing reports had already noted some motif variants in reactive arthritis synovial fluid and blood.

The ends lost 5 bases at V and 6 bases at J; junction bases unmatched: 11. This CDR3 spans 16 amino acids. From germline, CDR1 is DFQATT and CDR2 SNEGSKA (reference sequence). This clonotype was seen ten or more times. Its antigen is not identified. Libraries for TCR beta were made by quantitative 5'-RACE with molecular barcodes. Using its own MiXCR run on the 5' RACE reads, TCRdb lists one record per CDR3 protein. The profile shows about 340,000 distinct CDR3 sequences, 8% of them singletons. The TCR sequence derives from a male donor with ankylosing spondylitis. The chain carries TRBV20-1 and TRBJ2-3, with TRBD2 matching over 13 bases. Material for sequencing was blood, either unsorted or a sorted T cell fraction (not recorded which). The CDR3: CSAADLLAGGPDTQYF. CDR3 coding DNA: TGCAGTGCTGCAGATTTACTAGCGGGAGGGCCGGATACGCAGTATTTT.